The 5 T cell receptor beta chains below all came from one sample that was sequenced in a study of T cell changes during pregnancy in multiple sclerosis. TCRdb keeps only in-frame clones here, not all; method: immunoSEQ multiplex PCR. The repertoire consists of approximately 60,000 clones, with 80% to 95% occurring once and the leading ten covering 2.5% to 3.5%. The sample here was CD8+ T cells from peripheral blood mononuclear cells, taken in the second trimester of pregnancy. These receptors were collected from a female donor with multiple sclerosis, enrolled in a pregnancy study.

This clone was seen a handful of times. This chain links TRBV5-6 with TRBJ1-1; D remains ambiguous. CDR3 length: 12 residues. V was trimmed by 0 bases and J by 5 bases, leaving 5 bases between them. The germline V gene has CDR1 SGHDT and CDR2 YYEEEE. The CDR3 is CASSLVRTEAFF. In DNA form, the CDR3 reads TGTGCCAGCAGCTTGGTGAGGACTGAAGCTTTCTTT.

The genes are TRBV5-1 and TRBJ2-3, with TRBD2 identical over 10 bases. V shed 0 bases and J 2 bases; nucleotides not matched to a gene: 3. Germline-derived CDR1 and CDR2 are SGHRS and YFSETQ. The CDR3 contains 16 residues. The CDR3 loop reads CASSLEAGGLTDTQYF. CDR3 nucleotides: TGCGCCAGCAGCTTGGAAGCGGGAGGGCTCACAGATACGCAGTATTTT.

The V gene is TRBV27, the J gene TRBJ2-3; D might be TRBD2 (5 bases). Germline V lookup: CDR1 MNHEY, CDR2 SMNVEV (reference sequence). Trimming stripped 2 bases from V and 1 base from J, with 13 bases between. The CDR3 consists of 16 residues. This CDR3 is CASSLVRAGRTDTQYF. For the CDR3, the DNA is TGTGCCAGCAGTTTAGTGCGTGCGGGCCGCACAGATACGCAGTATTTT.

The V and J genes are TRBV5-4 and TRBJ2-2; the D is unclear. Trimming stripped 0 bases from V and 5 bases from J, with 5 bases between. The germline V gene encodes CDR1 SGHNT and CDR2 YYREEE (reference sequence). The CDR3 loop spans 13 amino acids. For the CDR3, the DNA is TGTGCCAGCAGCTTGGGTATTACCGGGGAGCTGTTTTTT. Translation: CASSLGITGELFF.

The chain uses TRBV5-1 and TRBJ2-7; 7 bases are a match to TRBD1. Germline lookup yields CDR1 SGHRS and CDR2 YFSETQ. The ends lost 3 bases at V and 7 bases at J; junction bases unmatched: 7. The CDR3 totals 13 residues. The CDR3 region is CASSWTGAKEQYF. CDR3 DNA: TGCGCCAGCAGCTGGACAGGCGCCAAGGAGCAGTACTTC.